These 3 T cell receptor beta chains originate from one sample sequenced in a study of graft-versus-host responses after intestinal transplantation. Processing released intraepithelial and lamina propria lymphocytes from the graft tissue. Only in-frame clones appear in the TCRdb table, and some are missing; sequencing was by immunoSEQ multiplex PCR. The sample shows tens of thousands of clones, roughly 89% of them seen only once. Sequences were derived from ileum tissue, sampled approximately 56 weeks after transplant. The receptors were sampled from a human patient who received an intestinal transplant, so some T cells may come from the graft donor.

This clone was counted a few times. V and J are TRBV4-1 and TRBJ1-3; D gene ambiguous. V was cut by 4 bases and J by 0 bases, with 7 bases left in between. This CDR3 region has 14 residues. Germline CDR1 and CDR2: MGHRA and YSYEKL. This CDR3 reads CASSPLDSGNTIYF. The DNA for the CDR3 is TGCGCCAGCAGCCCCCTCGACTCTGGAAACACCATATATTTT.

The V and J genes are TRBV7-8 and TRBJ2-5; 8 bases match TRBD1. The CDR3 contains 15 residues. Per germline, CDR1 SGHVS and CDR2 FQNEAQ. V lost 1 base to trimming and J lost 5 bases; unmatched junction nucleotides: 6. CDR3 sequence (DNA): TGTGCCAGCAGCTTAGTAGGCAGGGGGCGGGAGACCCAGTACTTC. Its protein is CASSLVGRGRETQYF. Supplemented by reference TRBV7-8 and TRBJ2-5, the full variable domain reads GAGVSQSPRYKVAKRGQDVALRCDPISGHVSLFWYQQALGQGPEFLTYFQNEAQLDKSGLPSDRFFAERPEGSVSTLKIQRTQQEDSAVYLCASSLVGRGRETQYFGPGTRLLVL.

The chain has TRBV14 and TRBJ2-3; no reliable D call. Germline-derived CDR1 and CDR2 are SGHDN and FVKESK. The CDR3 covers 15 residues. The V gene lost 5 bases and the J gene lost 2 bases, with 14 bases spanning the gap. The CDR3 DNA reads TGTGCCAGCAGCGCGCGAATGGGAAACACAGATACGCAGTATTTT. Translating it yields CASSARMGNTDTQYF.